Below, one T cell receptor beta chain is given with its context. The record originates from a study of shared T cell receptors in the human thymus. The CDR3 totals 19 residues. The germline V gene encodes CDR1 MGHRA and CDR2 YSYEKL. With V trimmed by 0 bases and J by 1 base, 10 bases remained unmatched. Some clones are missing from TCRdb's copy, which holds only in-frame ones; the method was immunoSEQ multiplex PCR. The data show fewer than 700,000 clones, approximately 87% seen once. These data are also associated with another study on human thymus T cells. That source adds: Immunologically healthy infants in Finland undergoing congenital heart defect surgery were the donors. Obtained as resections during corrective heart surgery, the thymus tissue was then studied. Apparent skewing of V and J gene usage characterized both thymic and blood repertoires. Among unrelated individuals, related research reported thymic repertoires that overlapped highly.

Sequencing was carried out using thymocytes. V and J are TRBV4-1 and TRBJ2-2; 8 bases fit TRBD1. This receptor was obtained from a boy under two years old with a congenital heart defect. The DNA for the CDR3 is TGCGCCAGCAGCCAAGATCTTGTCCCCGGGACAGGGAACACCGGGGAGCTGTTTTTT. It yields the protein CASSQDLVPGTGNTGELFF.